This T cell receptor beta chain was retrieved from a study of cytomegalovirus exposure and HLA in healthy donors. Study as a whole: Per a later analysis, the roughly 670 first-cohort and 120 or so validation repertoires shared one platform.

Study conclusions and caveats: In the roughly 120 validation repertoires, a later analysis found that first-cohort TCR clusters tended to co-occur. The study labeled 170 or so TCR beta chains cytomegalovirus-associated.

The germline V gene has CDR1 LGHNA and CDR2 YNFKEQ. V gave up 0 bases and J gave up 5 bases, with 13 bases separating them. CDR3 length: 16 residues. About this clone: The target antigen is unknown.

These donors were members of the 120-subject validation cohort, a group separate from the approximately 680-subject first cohort. Using immunoSEQ multiplex PCR, the repertoire was profiled, and TCRdb retains in-frame clones only, with some absent. In the table there are hundreds of thousands of clones, about nine tenths of which are singletons. Sequenced material: PBMCs. This chain connects TRBV4-2 to TRBJ1-4; no clear D. This clonotype originated in a woman aged 18-30 years in good health and CMV-seronegative. The CDR3 sequence is CASSQDRGGANEKLFF. CDR3 in DNA: TGTGCCAGCAGCCAAGATCGCGGCGGAGCCAATGAAAAACTGTTTTTT.